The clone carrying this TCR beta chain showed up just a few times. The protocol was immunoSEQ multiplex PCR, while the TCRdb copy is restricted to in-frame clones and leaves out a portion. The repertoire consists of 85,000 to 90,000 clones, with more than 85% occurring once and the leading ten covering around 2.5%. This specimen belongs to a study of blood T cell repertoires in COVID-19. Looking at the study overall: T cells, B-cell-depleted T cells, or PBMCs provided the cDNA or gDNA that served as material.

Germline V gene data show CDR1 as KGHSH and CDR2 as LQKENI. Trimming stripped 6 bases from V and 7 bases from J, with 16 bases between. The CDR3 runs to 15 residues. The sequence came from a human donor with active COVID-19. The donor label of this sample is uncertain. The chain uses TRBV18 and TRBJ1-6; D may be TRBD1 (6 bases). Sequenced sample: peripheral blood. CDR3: CASSRLQGSNSPLHF. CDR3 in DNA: TGTGCCAGCTCGCGACTACAGGGTAGCAATTCACCCCTCCACTTT.